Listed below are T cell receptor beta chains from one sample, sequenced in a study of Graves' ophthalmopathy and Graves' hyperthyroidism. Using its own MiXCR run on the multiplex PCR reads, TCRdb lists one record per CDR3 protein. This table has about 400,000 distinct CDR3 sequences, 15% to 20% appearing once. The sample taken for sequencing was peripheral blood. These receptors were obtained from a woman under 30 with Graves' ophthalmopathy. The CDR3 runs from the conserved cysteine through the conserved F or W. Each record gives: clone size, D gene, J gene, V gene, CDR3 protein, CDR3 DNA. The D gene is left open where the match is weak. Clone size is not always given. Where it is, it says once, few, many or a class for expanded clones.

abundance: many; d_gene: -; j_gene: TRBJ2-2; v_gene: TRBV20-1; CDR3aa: CSASEGYGVRANTGELFF; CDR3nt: TGCAGTGCTAGCGAGGGGTATGGCGTACGCGCTAACACCGGGGAGCTGTTTTTT
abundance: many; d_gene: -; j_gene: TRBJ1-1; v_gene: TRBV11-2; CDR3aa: CASSPQFSPLQAFF; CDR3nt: TGTGCCAGCAGCCCCCAGTTTAGTCCGCTGCAAGCTTTCTTT
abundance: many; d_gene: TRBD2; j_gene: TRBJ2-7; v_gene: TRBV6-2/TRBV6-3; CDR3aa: CASSWGAGVNEQYF; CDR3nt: TGTGCCAGCAGTTGGGGAGCGGGAGTAAACGAGCAGTACTTC
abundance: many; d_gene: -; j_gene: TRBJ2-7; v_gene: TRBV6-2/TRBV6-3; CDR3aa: CASSYSILDGAYEQYF; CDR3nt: TGTGCCAGCAGTTACTCGATTCTTGACGGGGCCTACGAGCAGTACTTC
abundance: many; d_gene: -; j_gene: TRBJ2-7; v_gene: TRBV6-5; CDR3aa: CASSRTRTYEQYF; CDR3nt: TGTGCCAGCAGTCGGACCCGCACCTACGAGCAGTACTTC
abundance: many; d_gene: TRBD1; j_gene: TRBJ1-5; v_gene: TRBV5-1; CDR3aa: CASSIGQGDQPQHF; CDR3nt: TGCGCCAGCAGCATCGGACAGGGTGATCAGCCCCAGCATTTT
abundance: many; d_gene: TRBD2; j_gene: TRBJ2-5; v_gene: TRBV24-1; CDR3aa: CATSAVGLAGANKETQYF; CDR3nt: TGTGCCACCAGTGCGGTCGGACTAGCGGGGGCGAATAAAGAGACCCAGTACTTC
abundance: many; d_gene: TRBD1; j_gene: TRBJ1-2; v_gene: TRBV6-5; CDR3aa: CASSPQAGGSYGYTF; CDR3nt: TGTGCCAGCAGTCCCCAGGCAGGGGGCTCCTATGGCTACACCTTC
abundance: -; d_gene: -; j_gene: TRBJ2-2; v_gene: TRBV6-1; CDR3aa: CASNLRERNTGELFF; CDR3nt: TGTGCCAGCAACTTGAGGGAAAGGAACACCGGGGAGCTGTTTTTT
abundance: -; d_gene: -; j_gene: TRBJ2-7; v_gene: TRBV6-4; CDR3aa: CASGSSSGHYEQYF; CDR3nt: TGTGCCAGCGGGAGTTCGTCGGGCCACTACGAGCAGTACTTC
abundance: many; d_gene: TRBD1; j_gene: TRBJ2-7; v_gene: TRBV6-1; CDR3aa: CASSRTGGSKRYEQYF; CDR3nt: TGTGCCAGCAGTCGGACAGGGGGCAGTAAACGGTACGAGCAGTACTTC